This T cell receptor beta chain was retrieved from a study of blood T cell repertoires in COVID-19. About the study: Specimens from acute and convalescent COVID-19 originated in the United States, Italy and Spain.

Authors' processing steps: Amplification with reference gene primers provided the estimates of nucleated cell counts. Sequencing used immunoSEQ multiplex PCR; TCRdb keeps in-frame clones, though not all of them. D and trimming were read from the DNA, whereas the V and J calls and clone size are those reported in that table. In the table there are approximately 120,000 clones, 84% of which are singletons. The germline gives CDR1 SGDLS, CDR2 YYNGEE. The CDR3 has 17 amino acids. The junction had 11 bases not matched to a gene; V was cut back by 6 bases and J by 0 bases. The source is a woman of 80 years or more with active or convalescent COVID-19. The sequenced sample was peripheral blood. The V and J genes are TRBV9 and TRBJ2-1, with 8 bases fitting TRBD2. The CDR3 is CASTTGTSHLSYNEQFF. Here the CDR3 DNA reads TGTGCCAGCACCACCGGGACTAGTCATCTCTCCTACAATGAGCAGTTCTTC.